The 20 T cell receptor beta chains in this list originate from one sample, sequenced in a study of T cell responses to AZD1222 COVID-19 vaccine. TCRdb's table, derived via immunoSEQ multiplex PCR, lists solely in-frame clones and lacks some. The sample carries around 130,000 clones, 80% to 95% recorded once. The sample here was peripheral blood, taken on day 0 of AZD1222 vaccination. These receptors originate from an adult in good health.

V gene TRBV28 combines with J gene TRBJ2-1; 8 bases fit TRBD2. Germline V lookup: CDR1 MDHEN, CDR2 SYDVKM. This CDR3 spans 15 amino acids. The ends lost 3 bases at V and 7 bases at J; junction bases unmatched: 8. CDR3 loop: CASSLASGLKNEQFF. The CDR3 DNA reads TGTGCCAGCAGTTTGGCTAGCGGGTTGAAGAATGAGCAGTTCTTC.

DNA of the CDR3: TGTGCCAGCGTACCCAGCGGGAGAAGACATGGCTACGAGCAGTACTTC. Amino acid sequence: CASVPSGRRHGYEQYF. The chain couples TRBV25-1 to TRBJ2-7; 8 bases map to TRBD2. This CDR3 has 16 residues. Trimming cost V 8 bases and J 3 bases; bases outside gene matches: 15. Germline V gene data show CDR1 as MGHDK and CDR2 as SYGVNS.

This clone was counted only a few times. This chain joins TRBV19 and TRBJ1-1; D perhaps matches TRBD1 (6 bases). The germline gives CDR1 LNHDA, CDR2 SQIVND (reference sequence). V was clipped by 4 bases and J by 5 bases, with 20 bases between them. The length of the CDR3 is 16 residues. The CDR3 DNA is TGTGCCAGTAGTACCCCATGGGCGGGGGCGCGGACTGAAGCTTTCTTT. This translates into CASSTPWAGARTEAFF.

The J gene is TRBJ1-2, the V gene TRBV4-2; 10 nucleotides match TRBD1. The V gene end was trimmed by 1 base and the J gene end by 8 bases; junction bases not matched to a gene: 7. CDR1 and CDR2 (germline): LGHNA, YNFKEQ. The CDR3 is made up of 15 amino acids. As DNA, the CDR3 is TGTGCCAGCAGCCAAGGGCGACAGGGGGCGCGAGGCTACACCTTC. Translating gives CASSQGRQGARGYTF.

The chain joins TRBV4-2 to TRBJ2-7; 8 bases match TRBD1. V was clipped by 4 bases and J by 7 bases; unmatched bases: 6. CDR1 is LGHNA, CDR2 YNFKEQ, per germline. The CDR3 has 13 residues. CDR3 sequence reads: CASSRGQEAEQYF. The CDR3, as DNA: TGTGCCAGCAGCCGGGGACAGGAGGCAGAGCAGTACTTC.

The gene calls are TRBV2 and TRBJ1-3; D perhaps matches TRBD1 (5 bases). Trimming shortened V by 6 bases and J by 0 bases, and 9 bases separated the two germline ends. Germline loops: CDR1 SNHLY, CDR2 FYNNEI. There are 14 residues in the CDR3. The CDR3 nucleotides are TGTGCCAGCAGCGGTAGGGGCTCTGGAAACACCATATATTTT. Amino acids: CASSGRGSGNTIYF.

The chain recombines TRBV9 with TRBJ1-3; D gene uncertain. The CDR3 extends over 14 amino acids. The germline V gene has CDR1 SGDLS and CDR2 YYNGEE. Trimming left V 0 bases short and J 8 bases short, with 12 bases between. The DNA of the CDR3 is TGTGCCAGCAGCGTAGCGGGCAGGTCGGACACCATATATTTT. Translated: CASSVAGRSDTIYF.

This clone was seen a single time. V and J are TRBV24-1 and TRBJ1-5; 8 bases fit TRBD1. The CDR3 length is 19 residues. V trimming: 1 base; J trimming: 5 bases; junction bases outside the gene matches: 15. Germline CDR1 reads KGHDR; CDR2 reads SFDVKD. In nucleotides, the CDR3 is TGTGCCACCAGTGATTTCGGACAGGGATGGGCAAAGTCGGATCAGCCCCAGCATTTT. Translated: CATSDFGQGWAKSDQPQHF.

This chain links TRBV7-3 with TRBJ1-1, with a tentative D call TRBD1 (5 bases). The germline V gene encodes CDR1 SGHTA and CDR2 FQGTGA. V was clipped by 2 bases and J by 10 bases, with 17 bases between them. This CDR3 region has 14 residues. In DNA form, the CDR3 reads TGTGCCAGCAGCTTAGCTGGGGCGGGCGGCGTAGCTTTCTTT. This translates into CASSLAGAGGVAFF.

The rearrangement links TRBV6-6 to TRBJ1-3; TRBD1 matches 10 bases. V lost 5 bases and J lost 0; bases outside the gene matches: 7. This CDR3 is 17 amino acids long. The V gene's germline CDR1 is MNHNY and CDR2 SVGAGI (reference sequence). CDR3 DNA: TGTGCCAGCAGTCTCTCCCGGACAGGGGGCTCTGGAAACACCATATATTTT. Translated: CASSLSRTGGSGNTIYF.

The chain uses TRBV28 and TRBJ1-1, with D maybe TRBD1 (5 bases). V was pared by 0 bases and J by 3 bases, with 11 bases between. The CDR3 length is 15 residues. Germline CDR1 reads MDHEN; CDR2 reads SYDVKM. The DNA of the CDR3 is TGTGCCAGCAGTTTATGGCGGGGGTCGGACACTGAAGCTTTCTTT. Protein product: CASSLWRGSDTEAFF. The whole variable domain, filled in from reference TRBV28 and TRBJ1-1, reads DVKVTQSSRYLVKRTGEKVFLECVQDMDHENMFWYRQDPGLGLRLIYFSYDVKMKEKGDIPEGYSVSREKKERFSLILESASTNQTSMYLCASSLWRGSDTEAFFGQGTRLTVV.

V is TRBV4-3 and J is TRBJ2-3; 9 nucleotides line up with TRBD2. The length of the CDR3 is 16 residues. After removal of 1 base from V and 4 bases from J, the junction contained 6 bases not matched to a gene. Germline-derived CDR1 and CDR2 are LGHNA and YSLEER. The chain's CDR3 is CASSQVTTSGSDTQYF. In DNA form, the CDR3 reads TGCGCCAGCAGCCAAGTTACGACTAGCGGTTCAGATACGCAGTATTTT.

This chain connects TRBV7-9 to TRBJ2-1; 8 positions match TRBD2. This CDR3 spans 14 amino acids. J lost 6 bases, V lost 5 bases, and 6 bases had no gene match. Germline-derived CDR1 and CDR2 are SEHNR and FQNEAQ (reference sequence). The CDR3 nucleotides are TGTGCCAGCAGCCGTAGCGGGACCTTCAATGAGCAGTTCTTC. Translation: CASSRSGTFNEQFF. The full variable domain, rest sourced from reference TRBV7-9 and TRBJ2-1, is DTGVSQNPRHKITKRGQNVTFRCDPISEHNRLYWYRQTLGQGPEFLTYFQNEAQLEKSRLLSDRFSAERPKGSFSTLEIQRTEQGDSAMYLCASSRSGTFNEQFFGPGTRLTVL.

In this sample, this clone turned up once. J is TRBJ1-1 and V is TRBV2; 10 positions match TRBD1. V gave up 3 bases and J gave up 10 bases; unmatched junction bases: 5. The CDR3 runs 13 residues. The germline CDR1 and CDR2 sequences are SNHLY and FYNNEI. Here the CDR3 DNA reads TGTGCCAGCAGTGATCGGACAGGGGGAGCAGCTTTCTTT. The encoded protein is CASSDRTGGAAFF.

This clone was detected a few times. The chain recombines TRBV5-4 with TRBJ1-1, with D unresolved. Germline assignment: CDR1 SGHNT and CDR2 YYREEE (reference sequence). CDR3 size: 16 residues. The V gene lost 4 bases and the J gene lost 3 bases, with 19 bases spanning the gap. In DNA, the CDR3 is TGTGCCAGCAGCCGGGGTGCGGACCTCCCGGACACTGAAGCTTTCTTT. This gives the protein CASSRGADLPDTEAFF.

This chain joins TRBV9 and TRBJ1-2; D gene uncertain. Germline V CDR1 and CDR2: SGDLS, YYNGEE. V lost 4 bases and J 4 bases, leaving 20 bases between the germline ends. The CDR3 length is 16 residues. DNA of the CDR3: TGTGCCAGCAGCCTCCGAGACGGCCGCTTTGGCTATGGCTACACCTTC. It encodes CASSLRDGRFGYGYTF.

The chain links TRBV14 to TRBJ2-1; TRBD2 aligns across 7 bases. J was trimmed by 4 bases and V by 0 bases; bases with no gene match: 0. Germline V gene sequence: CDR1 SGHDN, CDR2 FVKESK. CDR3 size: 14 residues. The CDR3 nucleotides read TGTGCCAGCAGCCAAGAAGCGGGATACAATGAGCAGTTCTTC. The encoded protein is CASSQEAGYNEQFF.

J is TRBJ2-7 and V is TRBV6-5; 8 bases agree with TRBD2. Germline lookup yields CDR1 MNHEY and CDR2 SVGAGI. The CDR3 spans 14 residues. The V and J ends lost 10 bases and 4 bases, in that order; junction bases with no gene match: 12. The CDR3 DNA sequence: TGTGCCACCAGGGTGACTAGCGAGAAGTACGAGCAGTACTTC. This encodes CATRVTSEKYEQYF.

This clone was picked up one time. The chain links TRBV9 to TRBJ1-3; D ambiguous. The CDR3 is 16 residues long. V lost 3 bases to trimming and J lost 1 base, with 14 bases between them. Germline CDR1 and CDR2: SGDLS and YYNGEE. CDR3 in DNA: TGTGCCAGCAGCGCCGGGTCTCAGACATCTGGAAACACCATATATTTT. This translates into CASSAGSQTSGNTIYF.

The V and J genes are TRBV5-6 and TRBJ1-2; D gene uncertain. The CDR3 is made up of 12 amino acids. In germline, CDR1 is SGHDT, CDR2 YYEEEE. V lost 0 bases, J lost 3 bases, and 3 bases lay in between. This chain's CDR3 is CASSLDDYGYTF. In DNA form, the CDR3 reads TGTGCCAGCAGCTTGGATGACTATGGCTACACCTTC.